This T cell receptor (beta chain) was sequenced during a study of T cells in Graves' hyperthyroidism and ophthalmopathy. Study context: Peripheral blood specimens were obtained at initial diagnosis, prior to any treatment. Notes on the study in general: The blood repertoire included most of the expanded thyroid clonotypes above 0.001. Prediction of ophthalmopathy progression came a median around 6 months pre-onset. Stable hyperthyroidism was told apart from ophthalmopathy by a model built on 13 V-J features.

Amplified TCR beta CDR3 regions came from RNA transcripts. When the TCR CDR3 underwent first-round RT-PCR, the HTBI primer set was used. TCRdb used MiXCR to reprocess the multiplex PCR reads, holding one entry per CDR3 protein. The table lists around 580,000 distinct CDR3 sequences, 16% of them singletons. Points on this clonotype: Its antigen is as yet unknown. One end of the junction is discordant with germline, which a read error may explain.

Sequenced: blood. The clonotype was recovered from a woman aged 18-30 years with Graves' hyperthyroidism.

For the CDR3, the DNA is TGCAGTGTTAGATCTCTAGTGGCCGGAGATAATGAGCAGTTCTTC. Protein sequence: CSVRSLVAGDNEQFF. The genes are TRBV20-1 and TRBJ2-1, with D unresolved. Germline CDR1 and CDR2: DFQATT and SNEGSKA (reference sequence). The CDR3 consists of 15 residues.